The sequence of this T cell receptor beta chain was determined in a study of OX40 agonist ivuxolimab in advanced cancers. For the study in its entirety: Ivuxolimab, which targeted the costimulatory receptor OX40 (CD134), was an agonistic, fully human IgG2 monoclonal antibody. Intravenous ivuxolimab was administered to patients every 2 weeks at six dose levels: 0.01, 0.1, 0.3, 1.5, 3 and 10 mg/kg. Of the roughly 50 dose-escalation patients, hepatocellular carcinoma was present in around 19, melanoma in roughly 15, renal cell carcinoma in 9 and head and neck cancer in 9. The dose-escalation cohort was about 86% male with a mean age of around 64 years, ranging from about 20 to 85. Prior anti-PD-1, anti-PD-L1 or anti-CTLA-4 therapy was permitted, and about two fifths of dose-escalation patients had received checkpoint inhibitors. Partial responses were achieved by three dose-escalation patients, of whom one had hepatocellular carcinoma and two had cutaneous melanoma. Peripheral TCRbeta sequencing aimed to test whether ivuxolimab altered TCR sequence diversity and caused clonal T-cell expansion. The monotherapy dose-escalation portion (N ≈ 52 patients) of the phase I ivuxolimab trial is reported in the paper. Paper-wide results and their limitations: At doses of 0.1 to 3.0 mg/kg, clonal expansion of both CD4+ and CD8+ blood T cells was observed from baseline to week 6. Partial responders in the 0.1-3.0 mg/kg groups had among the lowest normalized peripheral clonal expansion, especially among CD8+ T cells. After ivuxolimab, expanded clones were on average more numerous among CD8+ T cells than among CD4+ T cells. Low levels of normalized T-cell clonal expansion were also shown by some nonresponding patients. The antigen specificity of the peripheral T cells that underwent clonal expansion was not determined.

For this clone: Its binding antigen is unknown. Base qualities are not recorded, but no much larger clone differs from it by a single base.

Patients with a history of autoimmune disease or receiving systemic immunosuppression were excluded from the trial. Peripheral blood for TCR sequencing was collected from all dose cohorts at baseline, on cycle 4 day 1, and on cycle 7 day 1. The samples were taken from a phase I, first-in-human, multicenter, open-label dose-escalation trial of ivuxolimab. The trial enrolled adults with locally advanced or metastatic head and neck squamous cell, hepatocellular, melanoma or renal cell carcinoma. Before TCR sequencing, CD4+ T cells and CD8+ T cells from peripheral blood were sorted into separate populations. For sequencing of the TCRbeta CDR3 region, genomic DNA was extracted from the sorted cells. The immunoSEQ Assay was used to sequence the TCRbeta CDR3 regions. The source is immuneACCESS, and TCRdb retained only in-frame sequences with V and J called. Part of the clones is not carried over; for the studies checked, unresolved V genes explain less than half of this, and the remainder is unexplained. This sample gives tens of thousands of clones in total; about 88% of them show up just once. Of the sample, approximately 31% is held by the ten largest clones.

CDR1 and CDR2 are read off the germline V gene (reference sequence) as SEHNR and FQNEAQ. From its cysteine to its phenylalanine, the CDR3 spans 16 amino acids. The kept DNA is CDR3 alone, 48 bases in frame from the first base. The V end gives up 4 bases and the J end 7 bases, leaving 9 bases in the junction not matched to a gene. Specimen: CD4+ or CD8+ T cells sorted from blood, collected in a trial of the OX40 agonist ivuxolimab. The rearrangement combines TRBV7-9 with TRBJ2-1; TRBD2 aligns with 11 central bases. The TCR originated in an adult with an advanced solid tumor such as melanoma, head and neck, liver or kidney cancer. The sequence in DNA is TGTGCCAGCAGCTCACGCCTTAGCGGGAGGGAGAATGAGCAGTTCTTC. The translation is CASSSRLSGRENEQFF.